The following is a T cell receptor (beta chain) sequence with its context. This record belongs to a study of blood T cell repertoires in COVID-19. Clones were sequenced by immunoSEQ multiplex PCR, and TCRdb holds only the in-frame ones, with some missing. Of 250,000 to 300,000 clones in the sample, 65% to 90% were seen once. Trimming at V came to 7 bases and at J to 2 bases, leaving 2 bases not matched to a gene. The CDR3 is 14 amino acids. The V gene's germline CDR1 is PRHDT and CDR2 FYEKMQ (reference sequence). Sequences were obtained from PBMCs or T cells enriched from blood (not recorded which). V and J are TRBV13 and TRBJ1-6, with 7 bases that match TRBD1. The receptor comes from a man between 18 and 29 years old who had recovered from COVID-19. CDR3 protein: CASNDRAYNSPLHF. In DNA form, the CDR3 reads TGTGCCAGCAATGACAGGGCCTATAATTCACCCCTCCACTTT.